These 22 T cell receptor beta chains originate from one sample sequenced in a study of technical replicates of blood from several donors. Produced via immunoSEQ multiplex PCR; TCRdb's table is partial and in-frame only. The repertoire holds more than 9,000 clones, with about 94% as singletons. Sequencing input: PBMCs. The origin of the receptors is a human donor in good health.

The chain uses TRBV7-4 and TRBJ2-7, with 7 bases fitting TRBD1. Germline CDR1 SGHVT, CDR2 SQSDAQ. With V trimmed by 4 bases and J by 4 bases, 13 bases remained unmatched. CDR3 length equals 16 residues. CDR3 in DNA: TGTGCCAGCAGCTCTACAGGGACAGAGTCGATTTACGAGCAGTACTTC. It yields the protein CASSSTGTESIYEQYF.

The CDR3 DNA sequence: TGTGCCAGCAGCTCAGGGGGCATTGGAAACACCATATATTTT. This gives the protein CASSSGGIGNTIYF. This chain links TRBV7-8 with TRBJ1-3; 8 nucleotides align to TRBD1. V lost 4 bases and J lost 3; bases outside the gene matches: 2. Germline loops: CDR1 SGHVS, CDR2 FQNEAQ. CDR3 length equals 14 residues.

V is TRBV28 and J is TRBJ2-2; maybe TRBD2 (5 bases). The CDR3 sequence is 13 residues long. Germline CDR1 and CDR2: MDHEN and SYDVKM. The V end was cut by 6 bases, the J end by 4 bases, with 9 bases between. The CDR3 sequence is CASSVLVTGELFF. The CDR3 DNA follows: TGTGCCAGCAGCGTACTAGTCACCGGGGAGCTGTTTTTT.

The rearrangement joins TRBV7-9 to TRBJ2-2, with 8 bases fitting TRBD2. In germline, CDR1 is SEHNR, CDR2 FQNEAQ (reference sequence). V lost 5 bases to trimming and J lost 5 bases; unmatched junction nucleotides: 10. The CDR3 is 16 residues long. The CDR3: CASSQQAGVSTGELFF. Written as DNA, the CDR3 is TGTGCCAGCAGCCAACAAGCGGGAGTTTCGACCGGGGAGCTGTTTTTT.

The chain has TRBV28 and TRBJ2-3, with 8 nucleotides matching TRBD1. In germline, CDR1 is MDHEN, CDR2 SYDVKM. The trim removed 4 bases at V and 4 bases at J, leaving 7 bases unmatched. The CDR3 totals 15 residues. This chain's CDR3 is CASSSHGQGADTQYF. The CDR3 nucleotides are TGTGCCAGCAGTTCACACGGACAGGGCGCAGATACGCAGTATTTT. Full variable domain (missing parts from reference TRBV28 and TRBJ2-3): DVKVTQSSRYLVKRTGEKVFLECVQDMDHENMFWYRQDPGLGLRLIYFSYDVKMKEKGDIPEGYSVSREKKERFSLILESASTNQTSMYLCASSSHGQGADTQYFGPGTRLTVL.

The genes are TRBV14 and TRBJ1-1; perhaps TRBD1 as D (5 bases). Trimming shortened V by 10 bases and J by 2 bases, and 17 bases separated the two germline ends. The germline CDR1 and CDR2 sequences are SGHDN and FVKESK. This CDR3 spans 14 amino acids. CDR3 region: CATLPWRGNTEAFF. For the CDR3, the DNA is TGTGCCACGCTCCCCTGGAGGGGAAACACTGAAGCTTTCTTT.

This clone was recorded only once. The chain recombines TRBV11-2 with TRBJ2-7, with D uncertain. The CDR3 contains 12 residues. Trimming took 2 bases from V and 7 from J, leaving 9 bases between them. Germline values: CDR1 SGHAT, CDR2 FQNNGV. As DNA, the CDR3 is TGTGCCAGCAGCTTAAGCTCCGGGGAGCAGTACTTC. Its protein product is CASSLSSGEQYF. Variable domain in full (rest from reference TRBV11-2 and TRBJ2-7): EAGVAQSPRYKIIEKRQSVAFWCNPISGHATLYWYQQILGQGPKLLIQFQNNGVVDDSQLPKDRFSAERLKGVDSTLKIQPAKLEDSAVYLCASSLSSGEQYFGPGTRLTVT.

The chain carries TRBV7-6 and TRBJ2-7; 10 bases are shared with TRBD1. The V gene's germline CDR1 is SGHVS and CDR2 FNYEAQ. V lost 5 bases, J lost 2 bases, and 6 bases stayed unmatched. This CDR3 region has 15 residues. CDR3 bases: TGTGCCAGCAGCCGACCCGGACAGGGGGCCTACGAGCAGTACTTC. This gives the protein CASSRPGQGAYEQYF.

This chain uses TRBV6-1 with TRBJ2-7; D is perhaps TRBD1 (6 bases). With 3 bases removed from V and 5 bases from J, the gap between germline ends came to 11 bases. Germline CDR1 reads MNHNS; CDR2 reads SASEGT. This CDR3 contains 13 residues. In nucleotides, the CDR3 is TGTGCCAGCAGTGACCAACAGGGTAACGAGCAGTACTTC. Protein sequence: CASSDQQGNEQYF.

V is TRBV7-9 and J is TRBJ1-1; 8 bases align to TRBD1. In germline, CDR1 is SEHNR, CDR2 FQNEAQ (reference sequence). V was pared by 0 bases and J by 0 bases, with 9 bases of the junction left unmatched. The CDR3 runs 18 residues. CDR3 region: CASSLALIQGGVNTEAFF. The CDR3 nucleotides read TGTGCCAGCAGCTTAGCTCTCATACAGGGGGGAGTGAACACTGAAGCTTTCTTT.

For the CDR3, the DNA is TGTGCCAGCAGTCCCACGACTAGCGGGAGTTTTAACGAGCAGTACTTC. Its protein is CASSPTTSGSFNEQYF. This chain connects TRBV28 to TRBJ2-7; TRBD2 matches 12 bases. The CDR3 is 16 amino acids. The junction had 10 bases not matched to a gene; V was cut back by 5 bases and J by 5 bases. The germline V gene encodes CDR1 MDHEN and CDR2 SYDVKM.

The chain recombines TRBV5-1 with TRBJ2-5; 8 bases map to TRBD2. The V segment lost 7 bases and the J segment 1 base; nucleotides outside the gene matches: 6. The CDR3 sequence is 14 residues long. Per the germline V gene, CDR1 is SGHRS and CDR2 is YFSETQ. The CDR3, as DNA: TGCGCCAGCTCCCGGGGGGGGCCCCAAGAGACCCAGTACTTC. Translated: CASSRGGPQETQYF.

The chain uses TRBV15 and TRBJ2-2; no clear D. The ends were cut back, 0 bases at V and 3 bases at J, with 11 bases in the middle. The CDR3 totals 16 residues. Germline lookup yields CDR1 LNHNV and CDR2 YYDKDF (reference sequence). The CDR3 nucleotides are TGTGCCACCAGCAGAGATAAGGCAGGTCACACCGGGGAGCTGTTTTTT. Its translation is CATSRDKAGHTGELFF.

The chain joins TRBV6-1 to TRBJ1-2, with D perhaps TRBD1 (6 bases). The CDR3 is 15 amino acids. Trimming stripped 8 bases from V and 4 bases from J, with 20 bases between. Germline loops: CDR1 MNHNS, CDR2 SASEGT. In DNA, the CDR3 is TGTGCCAGCCCGGGGGGGCTCGGGGGGATCTATGGCTACACCTTC. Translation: CASPGGLGGIYGYTF.

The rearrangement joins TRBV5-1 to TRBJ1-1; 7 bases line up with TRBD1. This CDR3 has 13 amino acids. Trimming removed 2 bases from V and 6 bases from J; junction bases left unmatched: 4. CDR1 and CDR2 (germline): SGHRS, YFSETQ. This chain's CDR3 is CASSLGGLPEAFF. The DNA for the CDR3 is TGCGCCAGCAGCTTAGGGGGCCTACCTGAAGCTTTCTTT.

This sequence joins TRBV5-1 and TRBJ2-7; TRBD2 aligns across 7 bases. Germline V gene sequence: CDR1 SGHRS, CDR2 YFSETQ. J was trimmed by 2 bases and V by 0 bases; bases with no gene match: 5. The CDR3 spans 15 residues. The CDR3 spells CASSLASGNTYEQYF. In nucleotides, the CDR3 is TGCGCCAGCAGCTTGGCGAGCGGGAATACCTACGAGCAGTACTTC.

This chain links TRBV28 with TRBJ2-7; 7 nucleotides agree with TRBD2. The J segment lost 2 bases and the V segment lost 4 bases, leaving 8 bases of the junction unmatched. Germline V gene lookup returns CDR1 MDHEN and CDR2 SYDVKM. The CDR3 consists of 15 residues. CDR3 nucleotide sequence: TGTGCCAGCAGTTCTAGTGGCGGGGGAACCTACGAGCAGTACTTC. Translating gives CASSSSGGGTYEQYF.

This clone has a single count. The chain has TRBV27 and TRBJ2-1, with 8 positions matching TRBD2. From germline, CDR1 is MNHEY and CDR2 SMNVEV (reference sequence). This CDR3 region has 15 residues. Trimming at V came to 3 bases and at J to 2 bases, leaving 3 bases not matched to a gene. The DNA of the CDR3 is TGTGCCAGCAGTTTTGAGCGGGGGACCTACAATGAGCAGTTCTTC. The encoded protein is CASSFERGTYNEQFF.

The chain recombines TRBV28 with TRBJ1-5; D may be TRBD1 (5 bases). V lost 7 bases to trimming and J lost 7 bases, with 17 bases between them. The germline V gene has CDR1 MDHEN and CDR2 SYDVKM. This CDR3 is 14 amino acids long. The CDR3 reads CASTTGGETQPQHF. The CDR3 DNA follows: TGTGCCAGCACCACGGGAGGGGAAACGCAGCCCCAGCATTTT.

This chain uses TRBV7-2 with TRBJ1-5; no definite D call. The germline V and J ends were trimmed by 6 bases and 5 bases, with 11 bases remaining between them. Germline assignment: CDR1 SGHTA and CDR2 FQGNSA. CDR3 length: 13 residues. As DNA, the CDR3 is TGTGCCAGCAGAATGTATCCGGATCAGCCCCAGCATTTT. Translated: CASRMYPDQPQHF.

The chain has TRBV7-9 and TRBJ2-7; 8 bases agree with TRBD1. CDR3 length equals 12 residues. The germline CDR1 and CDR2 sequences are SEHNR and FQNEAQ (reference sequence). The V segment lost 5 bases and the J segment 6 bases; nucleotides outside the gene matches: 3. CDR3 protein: CASSHQGAEQYF. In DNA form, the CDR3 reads TGTGCCAGCAGCCATCAGGGGGCCGAGCAGTACTTC.

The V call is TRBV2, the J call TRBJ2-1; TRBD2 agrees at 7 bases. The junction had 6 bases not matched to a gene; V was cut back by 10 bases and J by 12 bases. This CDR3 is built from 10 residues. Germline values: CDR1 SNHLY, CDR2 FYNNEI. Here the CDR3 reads CATAGRPQFF. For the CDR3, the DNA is TGTGCCACAGCGGGACGCCCGCAGTTCTTC.